This passage covers 29 T cell receptor beta chains from one sample sequenced in a study of identical twins. TCRdb redid the calling of the 5' RACE reads with MiXCR, one entry per CDR3 protein. This table holds nearly 900,000 distinct CDR3 sequences, approximately 13% found once. This same sample was also taken into another study, of yellow fever vaccine responses in identical twins.

The sample was PBMCs. The receptors were gathered from a woman aged 18-35 years in good health.

There are a few counts of this clonotype. This rearrangement joins TRBV6-5 to TRBJ2-6, with a weak D call TRBD2 (7 bases). This CDR3 region has 18 residues. Trimming took off 4 bases at V and 0 bases at J, with 16 bases between the two ends. The germline CDR1 and CDR2 sequences are MNHEY and SVGAGI. The CDR3 sequence: CASSWGGDTRSGANVLTF. CDR3 nucleotides: TGTGCCAGCAGTTGGGGAGGGGACACGCGCTCTGGGGCCAACGTCCTGACTTTC.

The chain joins TRBV4-1 to TRBJ2-2, with 15 bases lining up with TRBD2. J gave up 9 bases and V 1 base, and 3 bases lay outside the gene matches. CDR1 and CDR2 from the germline V gene are MGHRA and YSYEKL. CDR3 length equals 16 residues. The chain's CDR3 is CASSQVGTSGRWELFF. CDR3 DNA sequence: TGCGCCAGCAGCCAAGTTGGGACTAGCGGGAGGTGGGAGCTGTTTTTT.

This clonotype was observed at least ten times. The gene calls are TRBV20-1 and TRBJ2-5; D possibly matches TRBD1 or TRBD2 (5 bases each). The ends were cut back, 0 bases at V and 1 base at J, with 15 bases in the middle. The CDR3 has 16 amino acids. Germline assignment: CDR1 DFQATT and CDR2 SNEGSKA (reference sequence). The CDR3 region has the DNA TGCAGTGCTAGAGAGACTTCTTGGGGACCCCAAGAGACCCAGTACTTC. Translated: CSARETSWGPQETQYF.

There are a few counts of this clonotype. The rearrangement uses TRBV2 and TRBJ2-7, with D unresolved. CDR1 and CDR2 (germline): SNHLY, FYNNEI. The CDR3 is 11 amino acids. Trimming shortened V by 2 bases and J by 7 bases, and 6 bases separated the two germline ends. CDR3 loop: CASSESREQYV. The DNA of the CDR3 is TGTGCCAGCAGTGAATCCAGGGAGCAGTACGTC.

In this sample, this clonotype turned up a few times. The J gene is TRBJ2-2, the V gene TRBV10-3; D may be TRBD1 (5 bases). Trimming removed 4 bases from V and 3 bases from J, with 12 bases in between. This CDR3 comprises 15 residues. Germline CDR1 reads ENHRY; CDR2 reads SYGVKD. The CDR3 here is CAISGEGVDTGELFF. In nucleotides, the CDR3 is TGTGCCATCAGTGGTGAAGGGGTCGACACCGGGGAGCTGTTTTTT.

This clonotype was seen more than once but under ten times. The V call is TRBV4-1, the J call TRBJ2-5, with a weak D call TRBD2 (7 bases). Germline V gives CDR1 MGHRA, CDR2 YSYEKL. The ends were cut back, 3 bases at V and 5 bases at J, with 19 bases in the middle. CDR3 length: 16 amino acids. Written as DNA, the CDR3 is TGCGCCAGCAGCCAGGAAGCTCTTGGCGGGGGCGAGACCCAGTACTTC. It encodes CASSQEALGGGETQYF.

The chain combines TRBV7-7 with TRBJ2-5; TRBD1 might be the D (5 bases). The CDR3 contains 16 residues. V was trimmed by 4 bases and J by 5 bases, leaving 20 bases between them. Germline CDR1 reads SSHAT; CDR2 reads FNYEAQ (reference sequence). DNA for the CDR3: TGTGCCAGCAGCTCCAGACAGACTTCCTATCCGGAGACCCAGTACTTC. This encodes CASSSRQTSYPETQYF.

V usage is TRBV5-5 and J usage is TRBJ2-2; 8 nucleotides match TRBD2. From germline, CDR1 is SGHKS and CDR2 YYEKEE (reference sequence). J gave up 6 bases and V 2 bases, and 9 bases lay outside the gene matches. The CDR3 extends over 16 amino acids. CDR3 bases: TGTGCCAGCAGCTTCCGAGGGACTAGTGTGGCCGGGGAGCTGTTTTTT. Translating gives CASSFRGTSVAGELFF.

This chain connects TRBV20-1 to TRBJ1-1; weak D call: TRBD1 (6 bases). Germline-derived CDR1 and CDR2 are DFQATT and SNEGSKA (reference sequence). The CDR3 contains 15 residues. V lost 3 bases and J 6 bases, leaving 20 bases between the germline ends. The CDR3 sequence is CSASPTDSWYPEAFF. The CDR3 coding sequence is TGCAGTGCTAGTCCAACGGACAGCTGGTACCCTGAAGCTTTCTTT.

The chain joins TRBV5-1 to TRBJ2-7; 7 nucleotides line up with TRBD1. Losses at the gene ends were 1 base for V and 0 bases for J; bases not matched to a gene: 7. CDR3 length: 16 amino acids. Germline V lookup: CDR1 SGHRS, CDR2 YFSETQ. CDR3 nucleotides: TGCGCCAGCAGCTTGCAGGGACAGAGGAGCTCCTACGAGCAGTACTTC. Amino acids: CASSLQGQRSSYEQYF.

This clonotype was seen more than once but under ten times. The V call is TRBV6-1, the J call TRBJ1-1; D unclear. Germline loops: CDR1 MNHNS, CDR2 SASEGT. The V and J ends lost 10 bases and 4 bases respectively, with 10 bases between them. CDR3 size: 11 residues. The CDR3, as DNA: TGTGCCACCAAGGTGGGCACTGAAGCTTTCTTT. Translated, it gives CATKVGTEAFF.

The genes are TRBV10-3 and TRBJ2-7, with D perhaps being TRBD1 or TRBD2 (5 bases each). Germline CDR1 and CDR2: ENHRY and SYGVKD. Trimming stripped 0 bases from V and 1 base from J, with 13 bases between. The CDR3 has 16 residues. The CDR3 nucleotides are TGTGCCATCAGTGAGTCCCCAGTGAGGGGATCCTACGAGCAGTACGTC. Translation: CAISESPVRGSYEQYV.

The rearrangement links TRBV6-2 or TRBV6-3 to TRBJ1-5; possibly TRBD1 for D (5 bases). This CDR3 has 14 residues. V lost 5 bases and J lost 1, with 9 bases in between. Germline V gives CDR1 MNHEY, CDR2 SVGEGT. The CDR3 sequence: CASSRDQSNQPQHF. The CDR3, as DNA: TGTGCCAGCAGTCGGGACCAAAGCAATCAGCCCCAGCATTTT.

This clonotype was counted ten times or more. The CDR3 coding sequence is TGCGCCAGCAGCTTGGCGTGGCCGAGCACAGATACGCAGTATTTT. This codes for CASSLAWPSTDTQYF. The V and J genes are TRBV5-1 and TRBJ2-3; D is uncertain. V was shortened by 0 bases and J by 0 bases, with 8 bases between the two germline ends. Germline-derived CDR1 and CDR2 are SGHRS and YFSETQ. CDR3 length: 15 amino acids.

This chain links TRBV5-6 with TRBJ2-1; 11 positions agree with TRBD1. The germline CDR1 and CDR2 sequences are SGHDT and YYEEEE. V trimming: 2 bases; J trimming: 9 bases; junction bases outside the gene matches: 4. This CDR3 has 14 amino acids. The CDR3 reads CASSFGTGGSEQFF. In nucleotides, the CDR3 is TGTGCCAGCAGCTTTGGGACAGGGGGAAGTGAGCAGTTCTTC.

This clonotype was recorded many times. This sequence joins TRBV10-2 and TRBJ1-5; 8 bases fit TRBD1. The CDR3 has 17 residues. V dropped 4 bases and J dropped 4; count of bases not matched to a gene: 12. Germline V gene data show CDR1 as WSHSY and CDR2 as SAAADI. CDR3: CASSGPPGQGGNQPQHF. Here the CDR3 DNA reads TGCGCCAGCAGTGGGCCCCCTGGACAGGGAGGAAATCAGCCCCAGCATTTT.

This clonotype showed up just a few times. The chain couples TRBV12-3 or TRBV12-4 to TRBJ1-3; no reliable D call. This CDR3 is built from 12 residues. With 5 bases removed from V and 9 bases from J, the gap between germline ends came to 11 bases. The CDR3 region is CASSPPGGTIYF. The CDR3 bases are TGTGCCAGCAGTCCTCCGGGAGGCACCATATATTTT.

In its sample, this clonotype was seen a few times. The rearrangement joins TRBV5-1 to TRBJ2-4; the match to TRBD2 covers 8 bases. V shed 0 bases and J 3 bases; nucleotides not matched to a gene: 2. CDR1 and CDR2 from the germline V gene are SGHRS and YFSETQ. The CDR3 is made up of 15 amino acids. The CDR3 sequence is CASSLVAGGKNIQYF. The DNA of the CDR3 is TGCGCCAGCAGCTTGGTGGCGGGGGGCAAAAACATTCAGTACTTC.

The chain combines TRBV20-1 with TRBJ2-7; D not certain. With 5 bases removed from V and 3 bases from J, the gap between germline ends came to 8 bases. The CDR3 consists of 11 residues. In germline, CDR1 is DFQATT, CDR2 SNEGSKA (reference sequence). Here the CDR3 DNA reads TGCAGTGCTCCCATTTTCTACGAGCAGTACTTC. Amino acid sequence: CSAPIFYEQYF.

The chain joins TRBV11-2 to TRBJ2-1; 13 bases align to TRBD2. V shed 5 bases and J 7 bases; nucleotides not matched to a gene: 8. CDR1 is SGHAT, CDR2 FQNNGV, per germline. The CDR3 sequence is 16 residues long. The CDR3 DNA is TGTGCCAGCAGCCAGAGTACTAGCGGGAGGGTAAATGAGCAGTTCTTC. This gives the protein CASSQSTSGRVNEQFF.

This clonotype was observed a few times. The chain employs TRBV12-3 or TRBV12-4 and TRBJ2-5; TRBD2 matches 14 bases. After removal of 1 base from V and 7 bases from J, the junction contained 8 bases not matched to a gene. The CDR3 sequence is 17 residues long. CDR3 coding DNA: TGTGCCAGCAGTTTAGAGACTAGCGGGAGGGCCAGGGGGACCCAGTACTTC. Protein product: CASSLETSGRARGTQYF.

This clonotype was counted ten times or more. V is TRBV29-1 and J is TRBJ1-2; D not certain. The length of the CDR3 is 13 residues. Trimming removed 2 bases at V and 4 bases at J, with 11 bases between. Germline V gene sequence: CDR1 SQVTM, CDR2 ANQGSEA. CDR3: CSVEPSGVYGYTF. The CDR3, as DNA: TGCAGCGTTGAACCCTCCGGGGTCTATGGCTACACCTTC.

There are a few counts of this clonotype. The chain uses TRBV2 and TRBJ2-3; 9 bases are a match to TRBD2. J was trimmed by 3 bases and V by 3 bases; bases with no gene match: 7. Germline lookup yields CDR1 SNHLY and CDR2 FYNNEI. The CDR3 sequence is 16 residues long. CDR3 DNA: TGTGCCAGCAGTGATAGTCGTAGCGGGAGTACAGATACGCAGTATTTT. Translating it yields CASSDSRSGSTDTQYF. The full variable domain, rest sourced from reference TRBV2 and TRBJ2-3, is EPEVTQTPSHQVTQMGQEVILRCVPISNHLYFYWYRQILGQKVEFLVSFYNNEISEKSEIFDDQFSVERPDGSNFTLKIRSTKLEDSAMYFCASSDSRSGSTDTQYFGPGTRLTVL.

Many counts were recorded for this clonotype. V gene TRBV12-3 or TRBV12-4 combines with J gene TRBJ1-4; tentatively, D is TRBD1 (6 bases). The CDR3 extends over 13 amino acids. Trimming pared 3 bases from V and 8 bases from J, leaving 10 bases between. CDR3 loop: CASSLGAGEKLFF. CDR3 sequence (DNA): TGTGCCAGCAGTTTGGGGGCGGGAGAAAAACTGTTTTTT.

The CDR3 sequence: CASSLPRTSGRINTGELFF. In DNA form, the CDR3 reads TGTGCCAGCAGCTTACCCCGGACTAGCGGGAGGATTAACACCGGGGAGCTGTTTTTT. The J gene is TRBJ2-2, the V gene TRBV7-8, with TRBD2 matching over 14 bases. V dropped 2 bases and J dropped 2; count of bases not matched to a gene: 7. The CDR3 length is 19 residues. The germline V gene encodes CDR1 SGHVS and CDR2 FQNEAQ.

This clonotype was seen a few times. V and J are TRBV7-8 and TRBJ2-5; D is ambiguous. Germline V CDR1 and CDR2: SGHVS, FQNEAQ. The CDR3 contains 15 residues. V shed 2 bases and J shed 5 bases, with 15 bases lying between them. The CDR3 DNA reads TGTGCCAGCAGCTTAAGCCGGCTAGGGTGGGAGACCCAGTACTTC. Protein sequence: CASSLSRLGWETQYF.

This clonotype was detected only a few times. The chain uses TRBV24-1 and TRBJ2-1; D not certain. The V end was cut by 4 bases, the J end by 1 base, with 13 bases between. The CDR3 extends over 16 amino acids. Germline lookup yields CDR1 KGHDR and CDR2 SFDVKD. The CDR3 region has the DNA TGTGCCACCAGTGACTGGGATTCCCAGTCCTACAATGAGCAGTTCTTC. It specifies CATSDWDSQSYNEQFF.

The rearrangement links TRBV7-7 to TRBJ2-5; D assignment may be TRBD1 or TRBD2 (6 bases each). This CDR3 comprises 16 residues. Deletions cut 3 bases from V and 2 bases from J, with 16 bases between. Per the germline V gene, CDR1 is SSHAT and CDR2 is FNYEAQ (reference sequence). The CDR3 spells CASSLSPTGTQETQYF. CDR3 coding DNA: TGTGCCAGCAGCTTGTCCCCCACAGGGACTCAAGAGACCCAGTACTTC. Full variable domain (rest looked up from reference TRBV7-7 and TRBJ2-5): GAGVSQSPRYKVTKRGQDVTLRCDPISSHATLYWYQQALGQGPEFLTYFNYEAQPDKSGLPSDRFSAERPEGSISTLTIQRTEQRDSAMYRCASSLSPTGTQETQYFGPGTRLLVL.

The chain has TRBV6-5 and TRBJ1-3; 11 bases are shared with TRBD1. Germline values: CDR1 MNHEY, CDR2 SVGAGI. The CDR3 length is 16 residues. Germline trimming cut 0 bases from V and 4 bases from J; bases unmatched to any gene: 2. CDR3 nucleotide sequence: TGTGCCAGCAGTTACTCCCGGACAGGGGGCGGAAACACCATATATTTT. Translation gives CASSYSRTGGGNTIYF.